The rows below give T cell receptor beta chains drawn from one sample of a study of blood T cells in healthy people across ages. TCRdb re-called the 5' RACE reads with MiXCR, one entry per CDR3 protein. Of approximately 1,000,000 distinct CDR3 sequences listed, 40% to 55% were seen once; the top ten hold over 15%. The sample was blood. The receptors shown here come from a woman aged 60 to 75 in good health. Both conserved end residues are part of each CDR3. Each record gives: J gene, V gene, CDR3 length, D gene, CDR3 protein. D genes are given only for firm matches.

j_call: TRBJ2-1; v_call: TRBV29-1; cdr3_length: 14; d_call: TRBD1; cdr3_aa: CSVADRAWYNEQLF
j_call: TRBJ2-3; v_call: TRBV20-1; cdr3_length: 15; d_call: -; cdr3_aa: CSARDPRVGSDTQYF
j_call: TRBJ2-1; v_call: TRBV29-1; cdr3_length: 13; d_call: TRBD1; cdr3_aa: CSSQRDRRNEQFF
j_call: TRBJ2-5; v_call: TRBV7-7; cdr3_length: 14; d_call: TRBD1; cdr3_aa: CVSSQDRGQETQYF
j_call: TRBJ2-4; v_call: TRBV2; cdr3_length: 13; d_call: -; cdr3_aa: CASTRGRENIQYF
j_call: TRBJ2-5; v_call: TRBV12-5; cdr3_length: 13; d_call: -; cdr3_aa: CASGLGSGETQYF
j_call: TRBJ2-7; v_call: TRBV12-3/TRBV12-4; cdr3_length: 12; d_call: -; cdr3_aa: CASSLPQGEQYF
j_call: TRBJ2-5; v_call: TRBV5-1; cdr3_length: 15; d_call: -; cdr3_aa: CASGPRGGYQETQYF
j_call: TRBJ2-7; v_call: TRBV25-1; cdr3_length: 15; d_call: -; cdr3_aa: CASSVTRGNSYEQYF
j_call: TRBJ2-3; v_call: TRBV7-9; cdr3_length: 14; d_call: TRBD2; cdr3_aa: CASSLSAGADTQYF
j_call: TRBJ2-1; v_call: TRBV6-1; cdr3_length: 13; d_call: -; cdr3_aa: CASKGKAYNEQFF
j_call: TRBJ2-7; v_call: TRBV12-3/TRBV12-4; cdr3_length: 15; d_call: -; cdr3_aa: CACGRRDPGAYEQYF
j_call: TRBJ2-1; v_call: TRBV24-1; cdr3_length: 13; d_call: -; cdr3_aa: CATSMDQKHEQFF
j_call: TRBJ2-3; v_call: TRBV9; cdr3_length: 16; d_call: -; cdr3_aa: CASSVGARISTDTQYF
j_call: -; v_call: TRBV2; cdr3_length: 14; d_call: TRBD2; cdr3_aa: CASSGTSGYNEQYF
j_call: TRBJ2-1; v_call: TRBV18; cdr3_length: 14; d_call: TRBD1; cdr3_aa: CASSPPSRTGAQFF
j_call: TRBJ2-2; v_call: TRBV5-6; cdr3_length: 17; d_call: TRBD1; cdr3_aa: CASSSGGRPALTGELFF
j_call: -; v_call: TRBV2; cdr3_length: 16; d_call: -; cdr3_aa: CASSEEGVFRDYEQYF
j_call: TRBJ1-1; v_call: TRBV20-1; cdr3_length: 13; d_call: -; cdr3_aa: CSARDSADTEAFF
j_call: TRBJ2-3; v_call: TRBV27; cdr3_length: 15; d_call: -; cdr3_aa: CASSLSAVGSYTQYF
j_call: TRBJ2-3; v_call: TRBV7-2; cdr3_length: 15; d_call: TRBD2; cdr3_aa: CASSPSGRRADTQYF
j_call: TRBJ2-1; v_call: TRBV2; cdr3_length: 15; d_call: TRBD2; cdr3_aa: CASTELAGEYNEQFF
j_call: TRBJ2-3; v_call: TRBV9; cdr3_length: 14; d_call: -; cdr3_aa: CASSVGLGPDTQYF
j_call: TRBJ2-1; v_call: TRBV6-5; cdr3_length: 15; d_call: TRBD1; cdr3_aa: CASSYTGTGPNEQFF
j_call: TRBJ2-3; v_call: TRBV6-1; cdr3_length: 14; d_call: TRBD2; cdr3_aa: CASSVAGVTDTLYF
j_call: TRBJ2-2; v_call: TRBV5-1; cdr3_length: 15; d_call: -; cdr3_aa: CASSLAVSVTGELFF
j_call: TRBJ2-4; v_call: TRBV29-1; cdr3_length: 11; d_call: -; cdr3_aa: CSVEAGPRQYF
j_call: TRBJ2-1; v_call: TRBV7-9; cdr3_length: 16; d_call: -; cdr3_aa: CASSLRGNYGSNEQFF
j_call: TRBJ2-7; v_call: TRBV7-7; cdr3_length: 13; d_call: -; cdr3_aa: CASSKGTSGEQYF
j_call: TRBJ2-1; v_call: TRBV19; cdr3_length: 14; d_call: TRBD2; cdr3_aa: CASSTSGRGNEQFF
j_call: TRBJ2-1; v_call: TRBV27; cdr3_length: 14; d_call: TRBD2; cdr3_aa: CASTTSVSYNKQFF
j_call: TRBJ2-7; v_call: TRBV2; cdr3_length: 15; d_call: -; cdr3_aa: CASSPAWAASDEQYF
j_call: TRBJ2-7; v_call: TRBV20-1; cdr3_length: 13; d_call: TRBD2; cdr3_aa: CSASSGGTYEQYF
j_call: TRBJ1-1; v_call: TRBV7-2; cdr3_length: 14; d_call: -; cdr3_aa: CASSLVVPNTEAFF
j_call: TRBJ2-7; v_call: TRBV28; cdr3_length: 15; d_call: TRBD2; cdr3_aa: CASSMGLAGGYEQYF
j_call: -; v_call: TRBV20-1; cdr3_length: 16; d_call: TRBD2; cdr3_aa: CSARDQGAGGGHEQYF
j_call: TRBJ2-4; v_call: TRBV7-9; cdr3_length: 12; d_call: TRBD1; cdr3_aa: CASSSDRDQQYF
j_call: TRBJ2-5; v_call: TRBV6-4; cdr3_length: 16; d_call: -; cdr3_aa: CASSGPRGMDQETQYF
j_call: TRBJ2-1; v_call: TRBV6-6; cdr3_length: 13; d_call: -; cdr3_aa: CASLIQGADEQFF
j_call: TRBJ2-1; v_call: TRBV12-3/TRBV12-4; cdr3_length: 15; d_call: -; cdr3_aa: CASSSLEGSYNEQFF
j_call: TRBJ2-1; v_call: TRBV10-3; cdr3_length: 12; d_call: -; cdr3_aa: CATRVSYNEQFF
j_call: TRBJ2-5; v_call: TRBV30; cdr3_length: 15; d_call: TRBD1; cdr3_aa: CAWSGQGAGKETQYF
j_call: -; v_call: TRBV5-1; cdr3_length: 13; d_call: -; cdr3_aa: CASSRDSVGEQYF
j_call: TRBJ1-2; v_call: TRBV27; cdr3_length: 13; d_call: TRBD1; cdr3_aa: CASRTDRAYGYTF
j_call: TRBJ2-1; v_call: TRBV4-1; cdr3_length: 17; d_call: TRBD2; cdr3_aa: CASSQEEGLAGENEQFF
j_call: TRBJ2-6; v_call: TRBV29-1; cdr3_length: 16; d_call: TRBD1; cdr3_aa: CSVGTGRLAGANVLTF
j_call: TRBJ2-4; v_call: TRBV15; cdr3_length: 12; d_call: TRBD1; cdr3_aa: CATSKDRGEQYF
j_call: TRBJ2-3; v_call: TRBV12-3/TRBV12-4; cdr3_length: 14; d_call: TRBD1; cdr3_aa: CASTPGQVTDTQYF
j_call: TRBJ1-2; v_call: TRBV28; cdr3_length: 13; d_call: -; cdr3_aa: CASSQIGTYGYTF
j_call: TRBJ2-3; v_call: TRBV10-3; cdr3_length: 15; d_call: TRBD2; cdr3_aa: CAISGTSGGTDTQYF